This T cell receptor beta chain was recorded in a study of memory CD4+ T cells and cytomegalovirus serostatus. In the study overall: Of the healthy Belgian adults, 8 to 10 were CMV seropositive and about two dozen seronegative. Study-wide results and limits: Each of 65 to 70 CMV-associated TCRbeta sequences occurred in one to five individuals.

Germline loops: CDR1 SGHAT, CDR2 FQNNGV. The ends lost 6 bases at V and 4 bases at J; junction bases unmatched: 7. The CDR3 sequence is 15 residues long. This clone was observed a single time. Its antigen is still unknown. Single viable CD3+CD4+CD8-CD45RO+ cells were sorted as the memory CD4+ T cells. Original methodology: After removing out-of-frame reads, around 2.2 million distinct TCRbeta sequences remained. Sequencing was performed with immunoSEQ multiplex PCR; in TCRdb, only in-frame clones are kept and a portion is missing. The DNA was the basis for D and trimming; V, J and clone size are from that table. The repertoire holds about 59,000 clones, with around 80% as singletons.

This receptor was identified in an adult in good health and CMV-seronegative. Some clones in this sample may be carry-over from other donors' samples. The chain couples TRBV11-2 to TRBJ2-2, with 8 bases identical to TRBD2. Sequenced: memory CD4+ T cells from blood. This CDR3 is CASSTSGATTGELFF. The CDR3 nucleotides are TGTGCCAGCAGTACTAGCGGAGCAACCACCGGGGAGCTGTTTTTT.